The source of this T cell receptor beta chain is a study of beta chain features in type 1 diabetes. By way of CD45RO/CCR7/CD25/CD127/CD95/CD27, the CD4+ regulatory, stem cell-like memory, central memory and naive cells were sorted. Purity exceeding 98% was reached by all sorted populations. This clone was detected only a few times. Antigen: not known. The investigators reverse transcribed all of the isolated RNA, so they sequenced expressed TCRB transcripts. TCRdb's table, derived via immunoSEQ multiplex PCR, lists solely in-frame clones and lacks some. The table has 150,000 to 160,000 clones, 11% seen once. Findings and caveats of the study: PCR might favor shorter templates, but any such skew would affect patients and controls equally.

CDR1 is KGHSH and CDR2 is LQKENI in the germline V gene. Trimming stripped 2 bases from V and 2 bases from J, with 10 bases between. The CDR3 is 14 amino acids. The specimen sequenced was central memory CD4+ T cells from blood. The TCR was taken from a young man in good health. The chain links TRBV18 to TRBJ2-7, with a tentative D call TRBD1 (6 bases). The CDR3 sequence is CASSPAQGTYEQYF. The DNA for the CDR3 is TGTGCCAGCTCACCAGCACAGGGAACCTACGAGCAGTACTTC.